Listed below are T cell receptor beta chains from one sample, sequenced in a study of blood T cell repertoires in COVID-19. Profiling relied on immunoSEQ multiplex PCR, and the TCRdb table lists in-frame clones only, not all of them. The sample includes fewer than 350,000 clones, roughly 85% of them seen just once. The sample comprised peripheral blood. These receptors all come from a human donor in a cohort sampled during active COVID-19. The CDR3 runs from the conserved cysteine through the conserved F or W. The D gene is left open where the match is weak. Some rows have no size entry. The others give once, few or many, or a class for an expanded clone.

D,V,size,J,CDR3,DNA
TRBD2,TRBV7-2,-,TRBJ2-1,CASSLASGGGISYNEQFF,TGTGCCAGCAGCTTAGCCAGCGGCGGGGGAATCTCCTACAATGAGCAGTTCTTC
TRBD1,TRBV12-3/TRBV12-4,-,TRBJ1-1,CASSLQGAVDAFF,TGTGCCAGCAGTTTACAGGGGGCCGTAGACGCTTTCTTT
-,TRBV12-3/TRBV12-4,-,TRBJ1-2,CASRDGENYGYTF,TGTGCCAGCAGGGATGGAGAGAACTATGGCTACACCTTC
TRBD1,TRBV6-5,once,TRBJ1-2,CASSYDRVGYTF,TGTGCCAGCAGTTACGACAGGGTTGGCTACACCTTC
-,TRBV12-3/TRBV12-4,-,TRBJ1-3,CASSLARNTIYF,TGTGCCAGCAGTTTAGCGCGGAACACCATATATTTT
TRBD1,TRBV15,-,TRBJ2-3,CATSRDPGQTQSTQYF,TGTGCCACCAGCAGAGATCCGGGACAGACCCAGTCTACGCAGTATTTT
-,TRBV18,-,TRBJ2-2,CASSPQRGADTGELFF,TGTGCCAGCTCTCCTCAACGGGGGGCCGACACCGGGGAGCTGTTTTTT
TRBD1,TRBV27,once,TRBJ1-4,CASSVGQGAPNEKLFF,TGTGCCAGCAGTGTGGGACAGGGGGCACCTAATGAAAAACTGTTTTTT
-,TRBV7-9,-,TRBJ1-1,CASSPPWDMGRTEAFF,TGTGCCAGCAGCCCACCTTGGGACATGGGACGAACTGAAGCTTTCTTT
-,TRBV7-9,-,TRBJ2-7,CASSLGDMYLGQYF,TGTGCCAGCAGCTTAGGGGACATGTATTTGGGGCAGTACTTC
-,TRBV6-1,-,TRBJ2-3,CASSEGLETRGTQYF,TGTGCCAGCAGTGAAGGACTAGAGACTCGAGGGACGCAGTATTTT
TRBD2,TRBV20-1,-,TRBJ2-3,CSASQRGYTDTQYF,TGCAGTGCTAGTCAGCGGGGGTACACAGATACGCAGTATTTT
-,TRBV6-5,-,TRBJ2-2,CASSYRTASTGELFF,TGTGCCAGCAGTTACCGGACAGCTAGCACCGGGGAGCTGTTTTTT
-,TRBV13,-,TRBJ1-2,CASSQSMAGANYGYTF,TGTGCCAGCAGCCAAAGCATGGCAGGGGCTAACTATGGCTACACCTTC
-,TRBV24-1,-,TRBJ2-1,CATSAVRGYNEQFF,TGTGCCACCAGTGCTGTGCGGGGCTACAATGAGCAGTTCTTC
-,TRBV11-2,-,TRBJ2-4,CASSQGSELQYF,TGTGCCAGCAGCCAGGGCTCGGAACTTCAGTACTTC
-,TRBV2,-,TRBJ1-6,CASSDDRNSPLHF,TGTGCCAGCAGTGATGACAGAAATTCACCCCTCCACTTT
-,TRBV11-2,-,TRBJ1-1,CASSPTGEAFF,TGTGCCAGCAGCCCCACGGGTGAAGCTTTCTTT
-,TRBV2,-,TRBJ1-3,CASRMLTGLSGNTIYF,TGTGCCAGCAGGATGCTGACAGGTCTCTCTGGAAACACCATATATTTT
TRBD1,TRBV9,-,TRBJ2-7,CASSPAGTASSYEQYF,TGTGCCAGCAGCCCCGCCGGGACAGCGAGCTCCTACGAGCAGTACTTC
-,TRBV6-5,-,TRBJ2-2,CASRKELAGELFF,TGTGCCAGCAGGAAGGAGTTAGCCGGGGAGCTGTTTTTT
TRBD2,TRBV7-6,-,TRBJ2-1,CASSLFSTSGGWNEQFF,TGTGCCAGCAGCTTATTTTCAACTAGCGGGGGCTGGAATGAGCAGTTCTTC
TRBD1,TRBV20-1,-,TRBJ2-4,CSASEGQVLNIQYF,TGCAGTGCTAGTGAGGGACAGGTATTAAACATTCAGTACTTC